This T cell receptor (beta chain) was observed in a study of siplizumab effects on memory and regulatory T cells. The data were produced by immunoSEQ multiplex PCR, yet TCRdb's version contains in-frame clones alone and is incomplete. This table holds around 7,000 clones, approximately 70% found once. Sequencing of unstimulated naive, memory, effector memory and TEMRA subsets was performed in three donor pairs. V lost 1 base, J lost 4 bases, and 13 bases lay in between. Germline V CDR1 and CDR2: SEHNR, FQNEAQ (reference sequence). The CDR3 loop spans 16 amino acids. Study findings and constraints: Whether proliferating Tregs in siplizumab cultures suppress was not functionally confirmed. The diversity of naive T cells seemed greater than that of memory cells, and their alloresponse contribution seemed major.

Points on this clone: Its target is unknown.

The chain couples TRBV7-9 to TRBJ1-4; D is unresolved. The sequence was collected from a human donor in good health. The sample consisted of effector memory CD8+ T cells sorted from blood. The subset was: unstimulated CD8+ effector memory T cells. Here the CDR3 DNA reads TGTGCCAGCAGCTTAGGGTTTGGCGGCTTTAATGAAAAACTGTTTTTT. It translates to CASSLGFGGFNEKLFF.